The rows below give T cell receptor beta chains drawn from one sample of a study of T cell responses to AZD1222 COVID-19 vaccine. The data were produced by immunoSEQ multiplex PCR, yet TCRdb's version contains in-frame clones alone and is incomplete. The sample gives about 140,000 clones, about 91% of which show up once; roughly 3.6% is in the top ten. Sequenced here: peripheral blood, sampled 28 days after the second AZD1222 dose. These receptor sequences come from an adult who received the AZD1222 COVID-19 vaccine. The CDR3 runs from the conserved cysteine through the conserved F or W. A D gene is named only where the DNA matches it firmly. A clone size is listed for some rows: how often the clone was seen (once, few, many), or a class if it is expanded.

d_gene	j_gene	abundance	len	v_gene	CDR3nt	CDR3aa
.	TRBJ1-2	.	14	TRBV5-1	TGCGCCAGCAGCTTGTCACACGGGACCTATGGCTACACCTTC	CASSLSHGTYGYTF
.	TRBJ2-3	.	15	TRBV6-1	TGTGCCAGCAGTGAAGGGGCAGCCGGCACAGATACGCAGTATTTT	CASSEGAAGTDTQYF
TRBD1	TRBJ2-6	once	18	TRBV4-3	TGCGCCAGCAGCCAAGTGGGACAGGGTAACTCTGGGGCCAACGTCCTGACTTTC	CASSQVGQGNSGANVLTF
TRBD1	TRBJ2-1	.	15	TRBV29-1	TGCAGCGTTGAAGAACGGGACAGGGGATCTTATGAGCAGTTCTTC	CSVEERDRGSYEQFF
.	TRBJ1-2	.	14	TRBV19	TGTGCCAGTAGTATTGTTGGAGGGGACTATGGCTACACCTTC	CASSIVGGDYGYTF
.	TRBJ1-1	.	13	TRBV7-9	TGTGCCAGCAGGAGCTTAATGAACACTGAAGCTTTCTTT	CASRSLMNTEAFF
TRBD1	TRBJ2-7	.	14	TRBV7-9	TGTGCCAGCAGCGGAACCGGGACAGTCTGGGAGCAGTACTTC	CASSGTGTVWEQYF
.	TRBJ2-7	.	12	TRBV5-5	TGTGCCAGCAGCTTGGGTGACAGAGGCGCATACTTC	CASSLGDRGAYF
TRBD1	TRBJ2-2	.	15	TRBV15	TGTGCCACCAGCAGAACGGGACAGGCTACGAGGGAGCTGTTTTTT	CATSRTGQATRELFF
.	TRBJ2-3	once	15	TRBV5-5	TGTGCCAGCAGGACGACTAGCCTACAGGGGGGTACGCAGTATTTT	CASRTTSLQGGTQYF
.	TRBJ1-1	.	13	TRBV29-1	TGCAGCGTGCGGACGGTTTTGAACACTGAAGCTTTCTTT	CSVRTVLNTEAFF
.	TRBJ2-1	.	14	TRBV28	TGTGCCAGCGGGGCCCCGGGGGGCAGGGATGAGCAGTTCTTC	CASGAPGGRDEQFF
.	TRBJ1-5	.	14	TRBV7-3	TGTGCCAGCACGCTCGGGCCGGTTAATCAGCCCCAGCATTTT	CASTLGPVNQPQHF
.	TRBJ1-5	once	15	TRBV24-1	TGTGCCACCAGTGCCCATGGGGGAATTAATCAGCCCCAGCATTTT	CATSAHGGINQPQHF
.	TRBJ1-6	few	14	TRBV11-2	TGTGCCAGCAGCTTGAAGTTCTATAATTCACCCCTCCACTTT	CASSLKFYNSPLHF
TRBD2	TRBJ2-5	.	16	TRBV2	TGTGCCAGCAGTGAGCGACTAGCGGGAGCGGGAGGGACCCAGTACTTC	CASSERLAGAGGTQYF
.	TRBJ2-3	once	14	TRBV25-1	TGTGCCAGCTCAAGCGGTTCTAGCACAGATACGCAGTATTTT	CASSSGSSTDTQYF
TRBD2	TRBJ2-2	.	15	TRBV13	TGTGCCAGCAGCTTTAGCGGGATAAACACCGGGGAGCTGTTTTTT	CASSFSGINTGELFF
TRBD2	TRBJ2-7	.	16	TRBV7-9	TGTGCCAGCAGCTCCAGGACTAGCGGGAAGTCCTACGAGCAGTACTTC	CASSSRTSGKSYEQYF
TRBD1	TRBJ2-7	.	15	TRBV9	TGTGCCAGCAGCGTCGCCGGACAGGGCGGGTACGAGCAGTACTTC	CASSVAGQGGYEQYF
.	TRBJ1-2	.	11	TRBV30	TGTGCCTGGAGTGTCTTGCGTGGCTACACCTTC	CAWSVLRGYTF
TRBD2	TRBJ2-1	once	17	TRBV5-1	TGCGCCAGCAGCTATCCGGGACTAGCGGGAGTAAGAAATGAGCAGTTCTTC	CASSYPGLAGVRNEQFF
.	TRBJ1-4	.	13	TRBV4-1	TGCGCCAGCAGGACGGGAGGGTATGAAAAACTGTTTTTT	CASRTGGYEKLFF
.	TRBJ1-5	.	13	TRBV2	TGTGCCAGCAGCACCACAGGCAATCAGCCCCAGCATTTT	CASSTTGNQPQHF
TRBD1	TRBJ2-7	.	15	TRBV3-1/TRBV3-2	TGTGCCAGCAAATCAGGGGGCGCGGGGTCCTACGAGCAGTACTTC	CASKSGGAGSYEQYF
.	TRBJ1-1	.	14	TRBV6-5	TGTGCCAGCAGTTCCGGGACGGTGAACACTGAAGCTTTCTTT	CASSSGTVNTEAFF
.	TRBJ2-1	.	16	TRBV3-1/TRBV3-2	TGTGCCAGCAGCCACCTAATAGCGAGGGGTGTACATGAGCAGTTCTTC	CASSHLIARGVHEQFF
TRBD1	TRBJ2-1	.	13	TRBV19	TGTGCCAGTAGTCAGGACAGGGAGGATGAGCAGTTCTTC	CASSQDREDEQFF
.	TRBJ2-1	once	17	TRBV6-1	TGTGCCAGCAGTGGGTCAATTCTGGACAGCAGGGGCAATGAGCAGTTCTTC	CASSGSILDSRGNEQFF
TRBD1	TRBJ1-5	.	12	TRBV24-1	TGTGCCACCAGTGATTCCGGGACAGGGCAGCATTTT	CATSDSGTGQHF
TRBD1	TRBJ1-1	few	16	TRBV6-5	TGTGCCAGCAGTTACACCAGGACAGGGGGAAACACTGAAGCTTTCTTT	CASSYTRTGGNTEAFF
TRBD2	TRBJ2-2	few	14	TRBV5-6	TGTGCCAGCAGCTTGTGGACTAGCTACGGGGAGCTGTTTTTT	CASSLWTSYGELFF
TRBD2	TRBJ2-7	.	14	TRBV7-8	TGTGCCAGCAGTTTTAGGACTAGCGCGTACGAGCAGTACTTC	CASSFRTSAYEQYF
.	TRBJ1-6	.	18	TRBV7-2	TGTGCCAGCAGCCCCCCCGGGCGGCTGAGCTCCTATAATTCACCCCTCCACTTT	CASSPPGRLSSYNSPLHF
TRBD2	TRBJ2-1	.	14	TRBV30	TGTGCCTGCCTAGCGGGAGGCGAGGCCAATGAGCAGTTCTTC	CACLAGGEANEQFF
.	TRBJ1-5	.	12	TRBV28	TGTGCCAGCAGGGCCCCGAATCAGCCCCAGCATTTT	CASRAPNQPQHF
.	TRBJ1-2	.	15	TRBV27	TGTGCCAGCAGTTCAGCAGGAGAAGCTAACTATGGCTACACCTTC	CASSSAGEANYGYTF
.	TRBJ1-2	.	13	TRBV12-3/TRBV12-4	TGTGCCAGCAGTTCCAAGAGGAGTCTTGGCTACACCTTC	CASSSKRSLGYTF
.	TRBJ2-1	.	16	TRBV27	TGTGCCAGCAGTTTAAACCTTAGGAGCTCCTACAATGAGCAGTTCTTC	CASSLNLRSSYNEQFF
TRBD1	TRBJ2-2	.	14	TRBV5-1	TGCGCCAGCAGCTTGTCGACAGGGACCGGGGAGCTGTTTTTT	CASSLSTGTGELFF
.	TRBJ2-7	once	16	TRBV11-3	TGTGCCAGCAGCTTAGATTTCAGCTCGAGCTCCTACGAGCAGTACTTC	CASSLDFSSSSYEQYF
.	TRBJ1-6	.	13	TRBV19	TGTGCCAGTAGGAAGGCTTATAATTCACCCCTCCACTTT	CASRKAYNSPLHF
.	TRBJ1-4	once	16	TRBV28	TGTGCCAGCAGCCCACCGGGGGTGATTCGTGGTGAAAAACTGTTTTTT	CASSPPGVIRGEKLFF
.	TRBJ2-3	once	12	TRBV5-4	TGTGCCAGCAGCTCACGGGGAGATACGCAGTATTTT	CASSSRGDTQYF
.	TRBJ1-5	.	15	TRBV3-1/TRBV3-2	TGTGCCAGCAGCCAGAACCCGGGAGGCAATCAGCCCCAGCATTTT	CASSQNPGGNQPQHF
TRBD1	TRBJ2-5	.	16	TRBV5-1	TGCGCCAGCATCCTGGGACAGGGAGGCCTCCAAGAGACCCAGTACTTC	CASILGQGGLQETQYF
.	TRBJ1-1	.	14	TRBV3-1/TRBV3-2	TGTGCCAGCAGCCAAGTTTCTGGCGGCACTGAAGCTTTCTTT	CASSQVSGGTEAFF
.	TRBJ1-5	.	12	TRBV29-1	TGCAGCGTTGGCGATGGCAATCAGCCCCAGCATTTT	CSVGDGNQPQHF
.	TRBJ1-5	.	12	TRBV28	TGTGCCACTTCAAGGGGGAATCAGCCCCAGCATTTT	CATSRGNQPQHF
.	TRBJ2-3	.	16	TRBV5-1	TGCGCCAGCAGCTCCCTAGGGGTGATAGGCGCAGATACGCAGTATTTT	CASSSLGVIGADTQYF
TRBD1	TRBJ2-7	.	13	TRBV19	TGTGCCAGTAGCCAGGACAGGGAGGCCGAGCAGTACTTC	CASSQDREAEQYF